This T cell receptor beta chain is drawn from a study of early T cells in non-severe SARS-CoV-2 infection listed by TCRdb under 2021. Background on the whole study: Because TCR sequencing was done on bulk RNA from unsorted whole blood, the alpha and beta chains could not be paired. Overall study results and their limits: VDJdb matching was skewed toward anti-spike CD8 responses, so virus-specific expansions were likely underestimated and private and CD4 specificities were missed.

V drops 5 bases and J drops 3 bases, leaving 8 bases in between. The CDR3 runs 13 residues from the cysteine to the phenylalanine. This entry keeps only the CDR3 DNA: 39 bases, framed from base 1. From the germline V gene, CDR1 is SGHNT and CDR2 is YENEEA. Set within a cohort of healthcare workers in London, UK, this nested case-control study involved weekly PCR testing of nasopharyngeal swabs along with blood sampling. Healthcare workers were recruited during the week of the UK lockdown, between 23 and 31 March 2020, and followed weekly for up to 16 weeks. At least ten counts were recorded for this clonotype. The antigen it recognizes is unknown. Base qualities are missing; no much larger clone stands one base away. Libraries came from 5' RACE. The listed sequencing device is NextSeq 500. In the TCR library protocol, unique molecular identifiers were attached to individual cDNA molecules to correct for PCR bias and sequencing error. Sequencing covered both TCR alpha and beta chains, and within each sample the abundances of alpha and beta sequences were tightly co-correlated. Concerning the study's data processing: Decombinator V4 was used to annotate the V gene, J gene and CDR3 of the TCR sequences. Expanded TCRs were defined as changing significantly between any two time points under a Poisson model with p below 0.0001. Abundances of TCRs were expressed as counts per million after normalisation to the total number of TCRs sequenced in each sample. TRAV1-2 paired with TRAJ12, TRAJ20 or TRAJ33 defined MAIT TCRs, while TRAV10 paired with TRAJ18 defined iNKT TCRs. VDJdb, accessed 1 November 2021, was searched for CMV, EBV and SARS-CoV-2 annotated TCRs, with TCRs annotated for multiple antigens excluded. TCRdb reran the public reads through fastp at Q25 and MiXCR, keeping productive beta chains. Entries are consolidated by CDR3 protein sequence, retaining the most common genes and DNA. For this entry, the V and J calls and clone size follow TCRdb and not the study's own pipeline. The sample data list around 30,000 distinct CDR3 sequences, and roughly 5.2% of these were observed just once. About 20% of the sample rests with the top ten.

In this chain, TRBV11-3 is recombined with TRBJ2-1, with a weak D call of TRBD2 (5 bases match). The origin of this receptor is an adult who was a healthcare worker with PCR-confirmed SARS-CoV-2 infection or an uninfected control (not recorded which). The sample comprised whole blood. In nucleotides, the sequence is TGTGCCAGCAGCCCCCGGGGCTACAATGAGCAGTTCTTC. The encoded protein is CASSPRGYNEQFF. With the portions outside the CDR3 filled from the reference TRBV11-3 and TRBJ2-1 genes, the complete variable region becomes EAGVVQSPRYKIIEKKQPVAFWCNPISGHNTLYWYLQNLGQGPELLIRYENEEAVDDSQLPKDRFSAERLKGVDSTLKIQPAELGDSAVYLCASSPRGYNEQFFGPGTRLTVL.